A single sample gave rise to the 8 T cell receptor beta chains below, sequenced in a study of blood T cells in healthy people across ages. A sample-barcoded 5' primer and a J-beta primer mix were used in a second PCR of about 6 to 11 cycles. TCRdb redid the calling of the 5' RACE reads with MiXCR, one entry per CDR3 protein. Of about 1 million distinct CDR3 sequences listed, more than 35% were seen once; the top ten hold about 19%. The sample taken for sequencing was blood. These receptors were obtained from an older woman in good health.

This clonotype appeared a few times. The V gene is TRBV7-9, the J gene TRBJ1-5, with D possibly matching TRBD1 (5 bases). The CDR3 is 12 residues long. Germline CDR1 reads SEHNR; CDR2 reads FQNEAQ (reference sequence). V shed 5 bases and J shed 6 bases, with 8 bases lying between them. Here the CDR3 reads CASSPGAQPQHF. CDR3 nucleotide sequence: TGTGCCAGCAGCCCCGGGGCTCAGCCCCAGCATTTT. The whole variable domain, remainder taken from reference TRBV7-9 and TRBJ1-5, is DTGVSQNPRHKITKRGQNVTFRCDPISEHNRLYWYRQTLGQGPEFLTYFQNEAQLEKSRLLSDRFSAERPKGSFSTLEIQRTEQGDSAMYLCASSPGAQPQHFGDGTRLSIL.

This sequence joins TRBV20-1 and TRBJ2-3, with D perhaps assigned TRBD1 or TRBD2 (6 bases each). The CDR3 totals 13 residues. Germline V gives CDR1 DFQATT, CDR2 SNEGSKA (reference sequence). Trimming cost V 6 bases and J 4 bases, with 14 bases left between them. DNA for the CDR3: TGCAGTGCACCTGAGGGGGGCGCAGATACGCAGTATTTT. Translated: CSAPEGGADTQYF.

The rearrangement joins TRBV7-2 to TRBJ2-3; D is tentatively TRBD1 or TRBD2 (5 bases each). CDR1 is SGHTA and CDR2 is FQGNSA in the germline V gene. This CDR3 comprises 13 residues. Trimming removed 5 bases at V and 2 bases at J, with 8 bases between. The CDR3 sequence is CASSGTLTDTQYF. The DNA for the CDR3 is TGTGCCAGCAGCGGGACCCTCACAGATACGCAGTATTTT.

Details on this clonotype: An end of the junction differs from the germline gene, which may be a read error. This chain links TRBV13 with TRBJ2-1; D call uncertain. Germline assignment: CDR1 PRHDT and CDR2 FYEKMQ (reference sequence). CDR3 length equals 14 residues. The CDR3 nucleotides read TGTGCCAGCACCCCGGAAGGATCCTACAAGGAGCAGTTCTTC. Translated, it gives CASTPEGSYKEQFF.

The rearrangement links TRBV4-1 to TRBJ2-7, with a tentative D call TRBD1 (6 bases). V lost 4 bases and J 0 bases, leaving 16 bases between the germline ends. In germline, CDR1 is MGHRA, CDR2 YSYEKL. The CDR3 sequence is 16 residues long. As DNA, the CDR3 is TGCGCCAGCAGCCGCCCCGGCCGGGACACCTCCTACGAGCAGTACTTC. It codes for CASSRPGRDTSYEQYF.

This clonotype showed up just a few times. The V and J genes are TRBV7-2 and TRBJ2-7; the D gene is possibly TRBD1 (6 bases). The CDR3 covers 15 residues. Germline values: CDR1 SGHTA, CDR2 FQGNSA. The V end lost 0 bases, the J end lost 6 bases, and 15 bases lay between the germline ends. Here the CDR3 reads CASSLARAGVGEQYF. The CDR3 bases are TGTGCCAGCAGCTTAGCCCGGGCAGGGGTAGGCGAGCAGTACTTC.

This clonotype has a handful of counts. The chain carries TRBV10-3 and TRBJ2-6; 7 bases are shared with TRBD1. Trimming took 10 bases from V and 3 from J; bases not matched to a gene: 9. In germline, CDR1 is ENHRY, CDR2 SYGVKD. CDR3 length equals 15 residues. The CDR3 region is CATLGGAVGANVLTF. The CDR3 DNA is TGTGCCACCTTAGGGGGCGCAGTTGGGGCCAACGTCCTGACTTTC.

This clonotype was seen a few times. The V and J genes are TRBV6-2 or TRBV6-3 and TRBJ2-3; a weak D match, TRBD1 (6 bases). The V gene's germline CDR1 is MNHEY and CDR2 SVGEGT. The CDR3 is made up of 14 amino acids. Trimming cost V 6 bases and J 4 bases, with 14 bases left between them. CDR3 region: CASSPNRDPDTQYF. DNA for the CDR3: TGTGCCAGCAGCCCCAACAGGGACCCAGATACGCAGTATTTT.